This TCR beta chain was captured by sequencing in a study of lymphopenia after photon versus proton radiotherapy. V shed 6 bases, J shed 10 bases, and the junction held 16 bases outside the gene matches. Germline V gene data show CDR1 as LNHDA and CDR2 as SQIVND (reference sequence). This CDR3 is built from 17 residues. TCRdb keeps only in-frame clones here, not all; method: immunoSEQ multiplex PCR. The data show 26,000 or so clones, approximately 85% seen once. Here the sequenced sample was peripheral blood, taken from a patient treated with photon-based radiotherapy. The chain couples TRBV19 to TRBJ2-4; 12 bases fit TRBD1. The clonotype comes from a man in his forties or fifties with gastric cancer. The CDR3 coding sequence is TGTGCCAGTAGCAGCCACGGGACAGGGGGCGTCCTTAGGATTCAGTACTTC. Translated, it gives CASSSHGTGGVLRIQYF.